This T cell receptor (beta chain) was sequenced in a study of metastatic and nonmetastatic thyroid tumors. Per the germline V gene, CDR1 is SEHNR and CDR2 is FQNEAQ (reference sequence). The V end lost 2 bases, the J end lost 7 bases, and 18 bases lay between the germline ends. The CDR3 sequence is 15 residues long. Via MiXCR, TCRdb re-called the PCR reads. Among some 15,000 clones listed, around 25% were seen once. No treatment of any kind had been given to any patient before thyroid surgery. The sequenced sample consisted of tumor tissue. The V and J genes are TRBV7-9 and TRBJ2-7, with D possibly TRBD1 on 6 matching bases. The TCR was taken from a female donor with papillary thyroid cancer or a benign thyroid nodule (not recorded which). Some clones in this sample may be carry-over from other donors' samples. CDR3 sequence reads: CASSLPRPGTSEQYF. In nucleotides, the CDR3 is TGTGCCAGCAGCTTACCCCGCCCCGGGACATCAGAGCAGTACTTC.